A single sample is the source of the 15 T cell receptor beta chains below, sequenced in a study of CD8+ T cells in alopecia areata. RNA extraction was followed by reverse transcription into cDNA, which acted as the sequencing template. Sequenced by immunoSEQ multiplex PCR; TCRdb stores in-frame clones only, minus some. Of 190,000 or so clones listed, roughly 61% were seen once; the top ten hold roughly 12%. Documented treatment: oral pan-JAK inhibitor, 5-10 mg twice daily. The sample consisted of CD8+ T cells sorted from blood, taken at week 24, from a patient treated with tofacitinib. These receptors were obtained from a human donor with alopecia areata.

The CDR3 spells CASSTTYEQYF. The CDR3 DNA reads TGTGCCAGCAGCACGACCTACGAGCAGTACTTC. This chain uses TRBV7-8 with TRBJ2-7; the D is unclear. Germline CDR1 reads SGHVS; CDR2 reads FQNEAQ. The V end lost 5 bases, the J end lost 2 bases, and 4 bases lay between the germline ends. This CDR3 spans 11 amino acids.

In its sample, this clone was seen a few times. The chain is built from TRBV4-1 and TRBJ2-7; TRBD2 aligns across 9 bases. The germline gives CDR1 MGHRA, CDR2 YSYEKL. The trim removed 4 bases at V and 1 base at J, leaving 2 bases unmatched. CDR3 length equals 14 residues. DNA for the CDR3: TGCGCCAGCAGCCTTAGCGGGGGATCCTACGAGCAGTACTTC. Protein product: CASSLSGGSYEQYF.

The CDR3 DNA reads as TGTGCCAGCAGCGTAGATAGCTCCTACGAGCAGTACTTC. Amino acids: CASSVDSSYEQYF. The rearrangement links TRBV9 to TRBJ2-7; unclear D gene. The CDR3 sequence is 13 residues long. Germline CDR1 SGDLS, CDR2 YYNGEE. V was shortened by 0 bases and J by 0 bases, with 4 bases between the two germline ends.

A few counts support this clone. CDR3 coding DNA: TGCAGTGGTCTGGGGCCCAATGAGCAGTTCTTC. Amino acid sequence: CSGLGPNEQFF. The gene calls are TRBV29-1 and TRBJ2-1; D is perhaps TRBD1 (5 bases). Germline V gives CDR1 SQVTM, CDR2 ANQGSEA. The length of the CDR3 is 11 residues.

This chain connects TRBV30 to TRBJ2-3; D might be TRBD1 or TRBD2, each matching 6 bases. Germline lookup yields CDR1 GTSNPN and CDR2 SVGIG (reference sequence). Trimming took 3 bases from V and 5 from J, leaving 9 bases between them. The CDR3 is 12 amino acids. CDR3: CAWRGGRDTQYF. The CDR3 DNA sequence: TGTGCCTGGAGGGGGGGCAGAGATACGCAGTATTTT.

The chain has TRBV2 and TRBJ2-3; D is unresolved. This CDR3 is built from 14 residues. Germline V lookup: CDR1 SNHLY, CDR2 FYNNEI. Trimming removed 2 bases at V and 2 bases at J, with 8 bases between. The chain's CDR3 is CASSEILLTDTQYF. DNA for the CDR3: TGTGCCAGCAGTGAAATCTTACTCACAGATACGCAGTATTTT.

This chain joins TRBV9 and TRBJ2-3, with unresolved D. The V and J ends lost 3 bases and 0 bases respectively, with 11 bases between them. CDR1 is SGDLS, CDR2 YYNGEE, per germline. The CDR3 covers 15 residues. The CDR3 spells CASSGTTSSTDTQYF. Here the CDR3 DNA reads TGTGCCAGCAGCGGAACTACATCTAGCACAGATACGCAGTATTTT.

V usage is TRBV19 and J usage is TRBJ1-2, with a tentative D call TRBD1 (6 bases). This CDR3 contains 14 residues. Germline V gives CDR1 LNHDA, CDR2 SQIVND (reference sequence). Trimming removed 2 bases at V and 2 bases at J, with 9 bases between. The CDR3 loop is CASSITTGNYGYTF. CDR3 sequence (DNA): TGTGCCAGTAGTATAACGACAGGAAACTATGGCTACACCTTC.

In this sample, this clone turned up a few times. The chain links TRBV12-5 to TRBJ2-2; D possibly corresponds to TRBD1 (5 bases). Trimming left V 1 base short and J 6 bases short, with 12 bases between. The CDR3 spans 15 residues. Germline V gene sequence: CDR1 LGHNT, CDR2 FRNRAP. CDR3 residues: CASGLGQGKAGELFF. The CDR3 region has the DNA TGTGCTAGTGGTTTGGGTCAGGGTAAGGCCGGGGAGCTGTTTTTT.

The chain joins TRBV30 to TRBJ1-6, with a tentative D call TRBD1 (6 bases). The CDR3 has 14 amino acids. From germline, CDR1 is GTSNPN and CDR2 SVGIG (reference sequence). V lost 3 bases and J lost 0, with 6 bases in between. The CDR3: CAWRDSSYNSPLHF. The CDR3 DNA follows: TGTGCCTGGAGGGACAGCTCCTATAATTCACCCCTCCACTTT. Drawing the rest from reference TRBV30 and TRBJ1-6, the complete variable domain is SQTIHQWPATLVQPVGSPLSLECTVEGTSNPNLYWYRQAAGRGLQLLFYSVGIGQISSEVPQNLSASRPQDRQFILSSKKLLLSDSGFYLCAWRDSSYNSPLHFGNGTRLTVT.

The rearrangement links TRBV25-1 to TRBJ2-7; 9 bases agree with TRBD2. CDR3 size: 13 residues. CDR1 is MGHDK, CDR2 SYGVNS, per germline. V lost 9 bases, J lost 3 bases, and 6 bases stayed unmatched. CDR3 DNA: TGTGCCAGTGTAGCGGGGGATCTCTACGAGCAGTACTTC. Residues: CASVAGDLYEQYF.

This chain connects TRBV5-1 to TRBJ2-7; perhaps TRBD1 as D (6 bases). CDR1 is SGHRS and CDR2 is YFSETQ in the germline V gene. The CDR3 consists of 13 residues. The V and J ends lost 5 bases and 0 bases respectively, with 9 bases between them. The CDR3 sequence: CASREDSSYEQYF. CDR3 bases: TGCGCCAGCAGGGAGGACAGCTCCTACGAGCAGTACTTC.

This clone was counted only a few times. This sequence joins TRBV7-2 and TRBJ2-7; D unclear. The length of the CDR3 is 11 residues. V was pared by 5 bases and J by 3 bases, with 5 bases between. In germline, CDR1 is SGHTA, CDR2 FQGNSA. CDR3 protein: CASSIDYEQYF. The CDR3 DNA is TGTGCCAGCAGCATCGACTACGAGCAGTACTTC.

This clone appeared a single time. This chain joins TRBV29-1 and TRBJ1-2; 10 bases are a match to TRBD1. The trim removed 5 bases at V and 2 bases at J, leaving 2 bases unmatched. CDR1 is SQVTM and CDR2 is ANQGSEA in the germline V gene. This CDR3 has 13 amino acids. DNA for the CDR3: TGCAGCGTTTCGACAGGGGGCAACTATGGCTACACCTTC. This gives the protein CSVSTGGNYGYTF.

This clone was seen a handful of times. V is TRBV5-1 and J is TRBJ2-3; the D call may be TRBD1 or TRBD2 (5 bases each). Trimming stripped 4 bases from V and 8 bases from J, with 17 bases between. Germline CDR1 SGHRS, CDR2 YFSETQ. This CDR3 is 14 amino acids long. CDR3 sequence reads: CASSQPGTKGTQYF. DNA for the CDR3: TGCGCCAGCAGCCAACCCGGGACGAAGGGTACGCAGTATTTT.